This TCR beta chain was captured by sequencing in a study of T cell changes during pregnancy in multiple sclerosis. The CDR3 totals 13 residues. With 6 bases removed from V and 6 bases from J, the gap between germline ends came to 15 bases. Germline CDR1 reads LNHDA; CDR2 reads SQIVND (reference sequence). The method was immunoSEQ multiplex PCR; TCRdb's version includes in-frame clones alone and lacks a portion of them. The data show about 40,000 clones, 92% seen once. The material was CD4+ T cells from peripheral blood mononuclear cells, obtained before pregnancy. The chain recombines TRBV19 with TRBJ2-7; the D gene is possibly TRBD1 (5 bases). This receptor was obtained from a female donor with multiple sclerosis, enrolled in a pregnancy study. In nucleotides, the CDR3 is TGTGCCAGTAGCTTGGCCGGTGGGGCCGAGCAGTACTTC. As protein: CASSLAGGAEQYF.